A selection of T cell receptor beta chains follows, all from one sample in a study of Tregs in tolerant kidney transplant recipients. Here immunoSEQ multiplex PCR was the method, and the copy in TCRdb shows in-frame clones only, minus some. The repertoire holds roughly 45,000 clones, with roughly nine tenths as singletons. The sequenced sample was Tregs from blood. The receptor source for this set is a human donor in good health. CDR3s include the opening cysteine and the closing phenylalanine or tryptophan. D genes are given only for firm matches. Rows may omit the clone size; those that give it use once, few, many or a size class.

j_call: TRBJ2-7; v_call: TRBV10-3; clone_size: .; d_call: TRBD1; cdr3_aa: CAISESIQGRTREQYF; cdr3_nt: TGTGCCATCAGTGAGTCTATACAGGGGCGGACCCGCGAGCAGTACTTC
j_call: TRBJ1-1; v_call: TRBV19; clone_size: .; d_call: .; cdr3_aa: CASKVWDNTEAFF; cdr3_nt: TGTGCCAGTAAGGTTTGGGACAACACTGAAGCTTTCTTT
j_call: TRBJ2-7; v_call: TRBV9; clone_size: .; d_call: .; cdr3_aa: CASSPSDGFSYEQYF; cdr3_nt: TGTGCCAGCAGCCCTAGCGACGGATTCTCCTACGAGCAGTACTTC
j_call: TRBJ1-3; v_call: TRBV2; clone_size: few; d_call: .; cdr3_aa: CASYDRFSGNTIYF; cdr3_nt: TGTGCCAGCTATGACAGATTCTCTGGAAACACCATATATTTT
j_call: TRBJ2-5; v_call: TRBV29-1; clone_size: .; d_call: TRBD2; cdr3_aa: CSVAGGEETQYF; cdr3_nt: TGCAGCGTGGCCGGGGGGGAAGAGACCCAGTACTTC
j_call: TRBJ2-5; v_call: TRBV10-1; clone_size: .; d_call: TRBD1; cdr3_aa: CASSSTGVQAETQYF; cdr3_nt: TGCGCCAGCAGTTCGACAGGGGTACAAGCGGAGACCCAGTACTTC
j_call: TRBJ1-1; v_call: TRBV6-5; clone_size: .; d_call: .; cdr3_aa: CASSSRGRANTEAFF; cdr3_nt: TGTGCCAGCAGTTCTCGGGGCAGGGCGAACACTGAAGCTTTCTTT
j_call: TRBJ2-3; v_call: TRBV18; clone_size: .; d_call: .; cdr3_aa: CASGLGLDTQYF; cdr3_nt: TGTGCCAGCGGTCTAGGCTTAGATACGCAGTATTTT
j_call: TRBJ1-3; v_call: TRBV11-2; clone_size: .; d_call: .; cdr3_aa: CASSLDRSGNTIYF; cdr3_nt: TGTGCCAGCAGCTTAGACCGTTCTGGAAACACCATATATTTT
j_call: TRBJ1-6; v_call: TRBV7-8; clone_size: .; d_call: .; cdr3_aa: CASSLALGTGVDSPLHF; cdr3_nt: TGTGCCAGCAGCTTAGCGCTCGGGACGGGGGTTGATTCACCCCTCCACTTT
j_call: TRBJ2-7; v_call: TRBV6-5; clone_size: .; d_call: .; cdr3_aa: CASRNGHITHYEQYF; cdr3_nt: TGTGCCAGCAGAAACGGGCACATTACTCACTACGAGCAGTACTTC
j_call: TRBJ2-7; v_call: TRBV5-1; clone_size: .; d_call: .; cdr3_aa: CASSPSTGAYEQYF; cdr3_nt: TGCGCCAGCAGTCCCTCGACAGGAGCCTACGAGCAGTACTTC
j_call: TRBJ2-7; v_call: TRBV27; clone_size: .; d_call: TRBD1; cdr3_aa: CASSLTWDRLFYEQYF; cdr3_nt: TGTGCCAGCAGTTTGACTTGGGACAGACTTTTCTACGAGCAGTACTTC
j_call: TRBJ2-5; v_call: TRBV5-1; clone_size: .; d_call: TRBD2; cdr3_aa: CASSSVGLAVLKETQYF; cdr3_nt: TGCGCCAGCAGCTCGGTGGGACTAGCGGTATTAAAAGAGACCCAGTACTTC
j_call: TRBJ2-7; v_call: TRBV11-2; clone_size: .; d_call: .; cdr3_aa: CASSRTTGLSYEQYF; cdr3_nt: TGTGCCAGCAGCCGAACGACAGGCCTCTCCTACGAGCAGTACTTC
j_call: TRBJ1-2; v_call: TRBV6-6; clone_size: .; d_call: .; cdr3_aa: CAGSGSNYGYTF; cdr3_nt: TGTGCCGGTTCCGGATCCAACTATGGCTACACCTTC
j_call: TRBJ2-5; v_call: TRBV18; clone_size: .; d_call: TRBD2; cdr3_aa: CASSPGLAGGETQYF; cdr3_nt: TGTGCCAGCTCACCGGGACTAGCGGGAGGAGAGACCCAGTACTTC
j_call: TRBJ2-3; v_call: TRBV7-2; clone_size: .; d_call: .; cdr3_aa: CASSREWTDTQYF; cdr3_nt: TGTGCCAGCAGCCGGGAGTGGACAGATACGCAGTATTTT
j_call: TRBJ1-1; v_call: TRBV6-1; clone_size: .; d_call: TRBD1; cdr3_aa: CASSVQTGSNTEAFF; cdr3_nt: TGTGCCAGCAGTGTTCAGACAGGGTCGAACACTGAAGCTTTCTTT
j_call: TRBJ2-1; v_call: TRBV25-1; clone_size: .; d_call: TRBD1; cdr3_aa: CASSGQGASYYNEQFF; cdr3_nt: TGTGCCAGCAGTGGACAGGGGGCGAGCTACTACAATGAGCAGTTCTTC
j_call: TRBJ1-4; v_call: TRBV19; clone_size: few; d_call: .; cdr3_aa: CASSTQYNEKLFF; cdr3_nt: TGTGCCAGTAGTACCCAGTATAATGAAAAACTGTTTTTT
j_call: TRBJ2-7; v_call: TRBV2; clone_size: .; d_call: .; cdr3_aa: CATRAFYLDEQYF; cdr3_nt: TGTGCCACCCGGGCCTTCTACCTTGACGAGCAGTACTTC
j_call: TRBJ2-7; v_call: TRBV7-8; clone_size: .; d_call: .; cdr3_aa: CASNSGSEYEQYF; cdr3_nt: TGTGCCAGCAACTCGGGCAGCGAGTACGAGCAGTACTTC
j_call: TRBJ2-2; v_call: TRBV10-3; clone_size: .; d_call: TRBD1; cdr3_aa: CAISERQGGNTGELFF; cdr3_nt: TGTGCCATCAGTGAAAGACAGGGGGGTAACACCGGGGAGCTGTTTTTT
j_call: TRBJ1-3; v_call: TRBV5-1; clone_size: .; d_call: .; cdr3_aa: CASSGVNSGNTIYF; cdr3_nt: TGCGCCAGCAGCGGGGTCAACTCTGGAAACACCATATATTTT
j_call: TRBJ2-7; v_call: TRBV23-1; clone_size: .; d_call: .; cdr3_aa: CASSQSPERRASYEQYF; cdr3_nt: TGCGCCAGCAGTCAATCCCCCGAAAGACGTGCATCCTACGAGCAGTACTTC
j_call: TRBJ2-5; v_call: TRBV7-2; clone_size: .; d_call: .; cdr3_aa: CASSLGSLAFQETQYF; cdr3_nt: TGTGCCAGCAGCTTAGGGTCCCTAGCGTTCCAAGAGACCCAGTACTTC
j_call: TRBJ1-2; v_call: TRBV30; clone_size: few; d_call: TRBD1; cdr3_aa: CAWTTPGTAVYGYTF; cdr3_nt: TGTGCCTGGACCACACCCGGGACAGCCGTCTATGGCTACACCTTC
j_call: TRBJ1-2; v_call: TRBV5-1; clone_size: .; d_call: TRBD1; cdr3_aa: CASSRSGTANYGYTF; cdr3_nt: TGCGCCAGCAGCCGATCCGGGACAGCTAACTATGGCTACACCTTC
j_call: TRBJ2-1; v_call: TRBV10-1; clone_size: .; d_call: .; cdr3_aa: CASSSRGGEQFF; cdr3_nt: TGCGCCAGCAGTTCTAGGGGAGGTGAGCAGTTCTTC
j_call: TRBJ2-4; v_call: TRBV29-1; clone_size: .; d_call: .; cdr3_aa: CSALRGISKNIQYF; cdr3_nt: TGCAGCGCCCTCCGGGGGATCTCCAAAAACATTCAGTACTTC
j_call: TRBJ1-2; v_call: TRBV7-9; clone_size: .; d_call: TRBD1; cdr3_aa: CASSPPDRRYGYTF; cdr3_nt: TGTGCCAGCAGCCCCCCGGACAGGAGATATGGCTACACCTTC
j_call: TRBJ1-2; v_call: TRBV6-5; clone_size: .; d_call: TRBD1; cdr3_aa: CASSYSMGQSDYGYTF; cdr3_nt: TGTGCCAGCAGTTACTCGATGGGACAGTCTGACTATGGCTACACCTTC
j_call: TRBJ2-7; v_call: TRBV27; clone_size: .; d_call: .; cdr3_aa: CASSFGAGFHEQYF; cdr3_nt: TGTGCCAGCAGTTTTGGGGCAGGGTTCCACGAGCAGTACTTC
j_call: TRBJ2-3; v_call: TRBV7-3; clone_size: .; d_call: TRBD2; cdr3_aa: CASSLTSGGRDTQYF; cdr3_nt: TGTGCCAGCAGCCTTACTAGCGGGGGCAGAGATACGCAGTATTTT
j_call: TRBJ2-5; v_call: TRBV7-7; clone_size: .; d_call: .; cdr3_aa: CASSLKLGSPQTQYF; cdr3_nt: TGTGCTAGCAGCTTAAAACTAGGTAGCCCTCAGACCCAGTACTTC
j_call: TRBJ2-5; v_call: TRBV11-2; clone_size: .; d_call: TRBD2; cdr3_aa: CASSTPPGGPGETQYF; cdr3_nt: TGTGCCAGCAGCACCCCGCCGGGAGGGCCGGGAGAGACCCAGTACTTC
j_call: TRBJ1-1; v_call: TRBV5-1; clone_size: .; d_call: .; cdr3_aa: CASSPSPGKAFF; cdr3_nt: TGCGCCAGCAGCCCCTCACCAGGGAAAGCTTTCTTT
j_call: TRBJ2-3; v_call: TRBV29-1; clone_size: .; d_call: TRBD1; cdr3_aa: CSVERGQVTDTQYF; cdr3_nt: TGCAGCGTTGAACGCGGACAGGTCACAGATACGCAGTATTTT
j_call: TRBJ1-2; v_call: TRBV5-4; clone_size: .; d_call: .; cdr3_aa: CASSLAGNGYTF; cdr3_nt: TGTGCCAGCAGCTTGGCCGGAAATGGCTACACCTTC